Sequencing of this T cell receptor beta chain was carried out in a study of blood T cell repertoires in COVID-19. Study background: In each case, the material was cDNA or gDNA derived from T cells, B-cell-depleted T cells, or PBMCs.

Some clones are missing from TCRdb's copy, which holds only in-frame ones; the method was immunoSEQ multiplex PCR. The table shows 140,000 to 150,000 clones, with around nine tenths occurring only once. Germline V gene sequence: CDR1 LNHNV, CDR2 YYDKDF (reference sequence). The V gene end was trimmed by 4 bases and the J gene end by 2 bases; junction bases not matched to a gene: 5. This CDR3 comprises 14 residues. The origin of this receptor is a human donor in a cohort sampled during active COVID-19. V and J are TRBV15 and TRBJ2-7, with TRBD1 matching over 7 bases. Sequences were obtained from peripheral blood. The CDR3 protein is CATSTRQGTYEQYF. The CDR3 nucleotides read TGTGCCACCAGCACAAGACAGGGTACCTACGAGCAGTACTTC.